The clone carrying this TCR beta chain showed up just a few times. Antigen unknown. The record originates from a study of T cells after yellow fever vaccination. About the study: SMART-Seq v4 Ultra Low Input prepared the low-cell-number fractions.

The TCR cDNA carried a universal primer site and UMIs from 5'RACE template switching. TCRdb recomputed calls from the 5' RACE reads with MiXCR, one row per CDR3 protein. The sample carries 250,000 or so distinct CDR3 sequences, approximately 6.8% recorded once. General study results and limits: Relatively few clonotypes were ones that appeared in both CD4 and CD8 compartments. Most primary-vaccination clones reappeared after the booster (more than 95% CD4, about 88% CD8).

CDR3 length: 18 residues. Trimming took 0 bases from V and 0 from J, leaving 18 bases between them. Germline values: CDR1 MNHEY, CDR2 SVGAGI. The chain is built from TRBV6-5 and TRBJ2-7, with D perhaps matching TRBD1 (5 bases). The sequence came from a man aged 25-40 years who received the YFV17D yellow fever vaccine. The material sequenced was CD4+ T cells sorted from PBMCs, taken on the day of the yellow fever booster vaccination. The chain's CDR3 is CASSYSNVGTGRSYEQYF. The CDR3 DNA follows: TGTGCCAGCAGTTACTCGAATGTCGGAACAGGCCGCTCCTACGAGCAGTACTTC.